This TCR beta chain was documented in a study of identical twins. Germline-derived CDR1 and CDR2 are MRHNA and SNTAGT. Losses at the gene ends were 6 bases for V and 7 bases for J; bases not matched to a gene: 6. This CDR3 is 15 amino acids long. This clonotype was seen at least ten times. Its target is not known. Study observations and caveats: Among beta out-of-frame sequences, excess sharing between twins appeared weaker.

TCRdb re-called the 5' RACE reads with MiXCR, one entry per CDR3 protein. Of about 570,000 distinct CDR3 sequences listed, more than 9% were seen once; the top ten hold approximately 3%. Another study also made use of these data, one on yellow fever vaccine responses in identical twins.

The sample consisted of PBMCs. The receptor was derived from a woman younger than 35 in good health. The chain recombines TRBV6-4 with TRBJ2-1, with 13 nucleotides matching TRBD2. DNA of the CDR3: TGTGCCAGCAGCGGACTAGCGGGAGATAAAAATGAGCAGTTCTTC. This sequence encodes CASSGLAGDKNEQFF.